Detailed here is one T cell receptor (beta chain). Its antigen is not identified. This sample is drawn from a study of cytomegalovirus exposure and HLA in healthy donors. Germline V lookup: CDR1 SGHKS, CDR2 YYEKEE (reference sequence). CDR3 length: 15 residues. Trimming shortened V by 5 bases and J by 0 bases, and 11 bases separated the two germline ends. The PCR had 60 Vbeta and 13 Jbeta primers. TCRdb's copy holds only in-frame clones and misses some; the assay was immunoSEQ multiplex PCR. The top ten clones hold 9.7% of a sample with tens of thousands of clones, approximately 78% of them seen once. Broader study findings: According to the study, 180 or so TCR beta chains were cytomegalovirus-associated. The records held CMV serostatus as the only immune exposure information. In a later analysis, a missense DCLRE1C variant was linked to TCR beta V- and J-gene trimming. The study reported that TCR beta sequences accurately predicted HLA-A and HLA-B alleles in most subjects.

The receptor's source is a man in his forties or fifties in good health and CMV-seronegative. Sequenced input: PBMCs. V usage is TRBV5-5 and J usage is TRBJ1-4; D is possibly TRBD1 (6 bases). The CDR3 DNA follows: TGTGCCAGCAGTTCTAGACAGGCAACTAATGAAAAACTGTTTTTT. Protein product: CASSSRQATNEKLFF. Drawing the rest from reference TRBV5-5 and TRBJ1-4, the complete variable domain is DAGVTQSPTHLIKTRGQQVTLRCSPISGHKSVSWYQQVLGQGPQFIFQYYEKEERGRGNFPDRFSARQFPNYSSELNVNALLLGDSALYLCASSSRQATNEKLFFGSGTQLSVL.